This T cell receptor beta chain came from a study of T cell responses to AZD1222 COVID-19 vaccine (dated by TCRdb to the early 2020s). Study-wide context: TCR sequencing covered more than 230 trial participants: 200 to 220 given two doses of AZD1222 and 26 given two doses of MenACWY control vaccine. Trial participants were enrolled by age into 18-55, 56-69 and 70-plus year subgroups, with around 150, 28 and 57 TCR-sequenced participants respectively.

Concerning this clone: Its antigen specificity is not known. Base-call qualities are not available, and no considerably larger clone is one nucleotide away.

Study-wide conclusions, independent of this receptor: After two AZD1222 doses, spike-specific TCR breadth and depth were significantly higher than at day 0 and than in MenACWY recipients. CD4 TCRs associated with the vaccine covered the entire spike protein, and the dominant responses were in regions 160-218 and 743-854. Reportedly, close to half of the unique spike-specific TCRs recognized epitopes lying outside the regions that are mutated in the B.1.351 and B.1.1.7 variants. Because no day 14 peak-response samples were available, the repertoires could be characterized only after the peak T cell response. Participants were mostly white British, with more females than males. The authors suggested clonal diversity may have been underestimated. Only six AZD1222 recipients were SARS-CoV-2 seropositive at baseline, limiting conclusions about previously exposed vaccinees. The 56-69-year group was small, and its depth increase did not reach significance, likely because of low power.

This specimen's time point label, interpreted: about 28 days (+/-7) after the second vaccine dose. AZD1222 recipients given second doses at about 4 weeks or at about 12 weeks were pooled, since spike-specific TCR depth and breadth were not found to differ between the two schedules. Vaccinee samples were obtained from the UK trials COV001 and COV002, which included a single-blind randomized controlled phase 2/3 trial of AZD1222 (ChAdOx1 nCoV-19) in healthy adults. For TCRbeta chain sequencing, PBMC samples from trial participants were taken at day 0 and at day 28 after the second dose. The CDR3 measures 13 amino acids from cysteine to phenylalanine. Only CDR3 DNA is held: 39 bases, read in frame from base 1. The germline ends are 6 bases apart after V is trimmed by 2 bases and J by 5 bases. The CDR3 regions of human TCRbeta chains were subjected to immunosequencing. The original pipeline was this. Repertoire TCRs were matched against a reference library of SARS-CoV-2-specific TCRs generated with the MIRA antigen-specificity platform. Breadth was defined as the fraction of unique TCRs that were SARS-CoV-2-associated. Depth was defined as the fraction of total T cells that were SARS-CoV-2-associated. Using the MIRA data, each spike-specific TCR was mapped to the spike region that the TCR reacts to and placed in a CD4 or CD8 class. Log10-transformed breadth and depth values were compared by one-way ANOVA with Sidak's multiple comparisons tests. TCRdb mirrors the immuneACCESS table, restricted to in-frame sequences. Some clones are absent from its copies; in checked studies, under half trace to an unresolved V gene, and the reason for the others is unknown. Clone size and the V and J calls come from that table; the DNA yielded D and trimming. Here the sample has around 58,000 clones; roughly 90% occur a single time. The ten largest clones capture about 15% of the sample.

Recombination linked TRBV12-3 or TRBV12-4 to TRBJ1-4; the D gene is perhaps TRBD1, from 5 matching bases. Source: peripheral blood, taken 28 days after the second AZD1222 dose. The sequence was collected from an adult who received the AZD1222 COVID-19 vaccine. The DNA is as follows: TGTGCCAGCAGTTTATACAGGAATGAAAAACTGTTTTTT. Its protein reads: CASSLYRNEKLFF.